The rows below give T cell receptor beta chains drawn from one sample of a study of OX40 agonist ivuxolimab in advanced cancers. Libraries were prepared by immunoSEQ multiplex PCR; TCRdb keeps only in-frame clonotypes and omits some of them. The repertoire holds about 76,000 clones, around nine tenths seen once, with 13% in the top ten. The input for sequencing was CD4+ or CD8+ T cells sorted from blood, taken in a trial of the OX40 agonist ivuxolimab. These receptors originate from an adult with an advanced solid tumor such as melanoma, head and neck, liver or kidney cancer. CDR3s include the opening cysteine and the closing phenylalanine or tryptophan. D genes are given only for firm matches. Where a row states a size, it is once, few, many or the class of an expanded clone; other rows omit it.

d_call,clone_size,v_call,j_call,cdr3_aa,cdr3_nt
-,-,TRBV10-3,TRBJ2-3,CAISESGKSTDTQYF,TGTGCCATCAGTGAGAGCGGTAAAAGCACAGATACGCAGTATTTT
-,-,TRBV5-1,TRBJ1-1,CASSSTGFTNTEAFF,TGCGCCAGCAGCTCAACAGGGTTTACGAACACTGAAGCTTTCTTT
TRBD2,-,TRBV25-1,TRBJ2-7,CASSQRASGSYEQYF,TGTGCCAGCAGCCAAAGGGCTAGCGGGAGCTACGAGCAGTACTTC
TRBD1,once,TRBV5-6,TRBJ2-7,CASSKAGTGVYEQYF,TGTGCCAGCAGCAAAGCCGGGACAGGGGTCTACGAGCAGTACTTC
-,-,TRBV18,TRBJ2-2,CASSPPQTRDTGELFF,TGTGCCAGCTCACCGCCACAAACCCGGGACACCGGGGAGCTGTTTTTT
TRBD1,-,TRBV7-9,TRBJ1-6,CASRSDRGVNSPLHF,TGTGCCAGCAGGTCGGACAGGGGAGTAAATTCACCCCTCCACTTT
-,-,TRBV6-5,TRBJ1-2,CASSGTASGYTF,TGTGCCAGCAGTGGCACAGCCTCTGGCTACACCTTC
-,-,TRBV6-1,TRBJ2-1,CASSIARIPYNEQFF,TGTGCCAGCAGCATTGCGCGAATACCGTACAATGAGCAGTTCTTC
-,-,TRBV2,TRBJ2-7,CASSEGPGGTYSYEQYF,TGTGCCAGCAGTGAAGGCCCGGGTGGGACATATTCCTACGAGCAGTACTTC
TRBD1,-,TRBV7-9,TRBJ1-1,CASSLDGTGWHTEAFF,TGTGCCAGCAGCTTAGACGGGACAGGGTGGCACACTGAAGCTTTCTTT
-,-,TRBV5-4,TRBJ2-7,CASSLDLGGPYEQYF,TGTGCCAGCAGCTTGGATCTGGGTGGTCCCTACGAGCAGTACTTC
TRBD1,-,TRBV28,TRBJ1-2,CASTNSQGDRSYGYTF,TGTGCCAGCACCAATTCACAGGGGGACCGGAGCTATGGCTACACCTTC
-,-,TRBV28,TRBJ1-2,CASIRSGAGDGYTF,TGTGCCAGCATTCGTTCGGGGGCTGGTGATGGCTACACCTTC
-,once,TRBV10-3,TRBJ1-4,CATLPGAATNEKLFF,TGTGCCACCCTGCCGGGAGCCGCAACTAATGAAAAACTGTTTTTT
TRBD1,-,TRBV29-1,TRBJ2-7,CSVLGQETYEQYF,TGCAGCGTACTGGGACAGGAGACCTACGAGCAGTACTTC
-,-,TRBV10-3,TRBJ2-7,CAISESPTEQYF,TGTGCCATCAGTGAGTCACCCACCGAGCAGTACTTC
-,-,TRBV27,TRBJ2-2,CASTPYGILDTGELFF,TGTGCCAGCACCCCTTATGGTATACTTGACACCGGGGAGCTGTTTTTT
-,-,TRBV6-6,TRBJ2-7,CASSYSRESYEQYF,TGTGCCAGCAGTTACTCGCGGGAATCCTACGAGCAGTACTTC
TRBD2,-,TRBV2,TRBJ2-3,CASRVTSAQDTQYF,TGTGCCAGCAGGGTAACTAGCGCGCAAGATACGCAGTATTTT
-,-,TRBV28,TRBJ1-1,CASSSYLTVNTEAFF,TGTGCCAGCAGTTCCTATCTGACAGTCAACACTGAAGCTTTCTTT
TRBD1,-,TRBV30,TRBJ2-7,CAWSVGQGASYEQYF,TGTGCCTGGAGTGTAGGGCAGGGGGCCTCCTACGAGCAGTACTTC
-,-,TRBV5-4,TRBJ1-2,CASSLEDGLYTYGYTF,TGTGCCAGCAGCTTGGAGGACGGATTGTACACCTATGGCTACACCTTC
-,many,TRBV4-2,TRBJ1-2,CASSQGASYGYTF,TGTGCCAGCAGCCAAGGGGCAAGCTATGGCTACACCTTC
TRBD2,once,TRBV4-2,TRBJ2-7,CASSHGPTSGGVEQYF,TGTGCCAGCAGCCACGGACCGACTAGCGGGGGAGTCGAGCAGTACTTC
TRBD1,few,TRBV29-1,TRBJ1-2,CSVEFGTGVIYGYTF,TGCAGCGTTGAATTCGGGACAGGGGTCATCTATGGCTACACCTTC
-,-,TRBV25-1,TRBJ2-7,CASDQGGEQYF,TGTGCCAGTGATCAGGGTGGCGAGCAGTACTTC
-,-,TRBV27,TRBJ2-3,CASSLTPSGVDTQYF,TGTGCCAGCAGTTTAACCCCTTCGGGGGTGGATACGCAGTATTTT
-,-,TRBV10-3,TRBJ2-3,CAISPRGISDTQYF,TGTGCCATCAGTCCCCGCGGAATCAGTGATACGCAGTATTTT
-,-,TRBV6-6,TRBJ2-2,CASSYVAAGGELFF,TGTGCCAGCAGTTACGTTGCGGCGGGCGGGGAGCTGTTTTTT
TRBD1,few,TRBV11-3,TRBJ1-2,CASSEQGQSGYTF,TGTGCCAGCAGCGAACAGGGACAGTCTGGCTACACCTTC
TRBD2,-,TRBV19,TRBJ2-2,CASSPGLATGELFF,TGTGCCAGTAGTCCGGGACTAGCGACCGGGGAGCTGTTTTTT
TRBD2,-,TRBV11-3,TRBJ2-7,CASSAIGTSGSYEQYF,TGTGCCAGCAGCGCGATAGGGACTAGCGGATCCTACGAGCAGTACTTC
-,-,TRBV6-6,TRBJ1-2,CASSYDSYGYTF,TGTGCCAGCAGTTATGACAGCTATGGCTACACCTTC
-,-,TRBV5-1,TRBJ2-6,CASSSQTGSSGANVLTF,TGCGCCAGCAGCTCTCAAACCGGGAGCTCTGGGGCCAACGTCCTGACTTTC
TRBD1,-,TRBV30,TRBJ2-1,CAWSPLGQGAYNEQFF,TGTGCCTGGAGCCCCCTAGGCCAGGGGGCATACAATGAGCAGTTCTTC
TRBD2,-,TRBV10-3,TRBJ2-7,CAISESRAGVDFYEQYF,TGTGCCATCAGTGAGTCGAGGGCGGGGGTCGATTTCTACGAGCAGTACTTC
-,-,TRBV18,TRBJ2-1,CASSPNGGSYNEQFF,TGTGCCAGCTCACCAAACGGGGGATCCTACAATGAGCAGTTCTTC
-,-,TRBV2,TRBJ2-1,CASKNNEQFF,TGTGCCAGCAAAAACAATGAGCAGTTCTTC
-,-,TRBV18,TRBJ2-7,CASSPSPGEQYF,TGTGCTAGCTCACCAAGCCCGGGAGAGCAGTACTTC
-,-,TRBV27,TRBJ1-2,CASSNDNYGYTF,TGTGCCAGCAGTAATGACAACTATGGCTACACCTTC
TRBD1,-,TRBV5-1,TRBJ2-7,CASSWDRSYYEQYF,TGCGCCAGCAGCTGGGACAGGTCGTATTACGAGCAGTACTTC